These 18 T cell receptor beta chains came from one sample sequenced in a study of identical twins. TCRdb recomputed calls from the 5' RACE reads with MiXCR, one row per CDR3 protein. The data hold 450,000 to 650,000 distinct CDR3 sequences, with roughly 15% observed a single time. The same data also contributed to another study, on yellow fever vaccine responses in identical twins.

Input material: CD4+ T cells sorted from blood. These receptors were taken from a woman between 18 and 29 years old in good health.

This clonotype was found a few times. CDR3 residues: CASSLQASRDNEQFF. The CDR3 DNA sequence: TGCGCCAGCAGCTTGCAGGCCTCCAGAGACAATGAGCAGTTCTTC. The chain uses TRBV5-1 and TRBJ2-1; D unclear. Trimming removed 1 base at V and 5 bases at J, with 13 bases between. Germline lookup yields CDR1 SGHRS and CDR2 YFSETQ. CDR3 length: 15 residues.

In its sample, this clonotype was seen many times. This chain links TRBV29-1 with TRBJ2-5, with TRBD1 identical over 8 bases. The CDR3 length is 13 residues. V lost 6 bases, J lost 2 bases, and 5 bases stayed unmatched. CDR1 SQVTM and CDR2 ANQGSEA come from the germline V gene. The CDR3 protein is CSVGQGWQETQYF. CDR3 sequence (DNA): TGCAGCGTCGGACAGGGCTGGCAAGAGACCCAGTACTTC.

The chain links TRBV5-4 to TRBJ2-1; 14 bases agree with TRBD2. Per the germline V gene, CDR1 is SGHNT and CDR2 is YYREEE (reference sequence). The CDR3 has 16 residues. Trimming cost V 2 bases and J 4 bases; bases outside gene matches: 2. The CDR3 region is CASSFRLAGGYNEQFF. Written as DNA, the CDR3 is TGTGCCAGCAGCTTCCGACTAGCGGGAGGGTACAATGAGCAGTTCTTC.

The chain links TRBV28 to TRBJ2-2; D unclear. The CDR3 contains 12 residues. Looked up from germline, CDR1 is MDHEN and CDR2 is SYDVKM. The V gene lost 5 bases and the J gene lost 7 bases, with 8 bases spanning the gap. The CDR3, as DNA: TGTGCCAGCAGTCCATTAGTCGGGGAGCTGTTTTTT. This sequence encodes CASSPLVGELFF.

The chain carries TRBV5-6 and TRBJ2-1, with TRBD2 as a possible D gene (6 bases). The germline gives CDR1 SGHDT, CDR2 YYEEEE. The CDR3 is 15 residues long. V dropped 7 bases and J dropped 1 base, with 15 bases sitting between them. The CDR3 is CASLAAGSSYNEQFF. The CDR3 DNA follows: TGTGCCAGCCTGGCTGCGGGGAGTTCCTACAATGAGCAGTTCTTC.

This clonotype occurred a few times. The V gene is TRBV6-1, the J gene TRBJ2-1; 11 bases align to TRBD2. The V gene's germline CDR1 is MNHNS and CDR2 SASEGT. The CDR3 runs to 16 residues. The trim removed 6 bases at V and 3 bases at J, leaving 7 bases unmatched. The CDR3 spells CASRIRGTSGYNEQFF. CDR3 nucleotide sequence: TGTGCCAGCAGGATAAGGGGGACTAGCGGCTACAATGAGCAGTTCTTC.

This clonotype has just a few counts. The V and J genes are TRBV20-1 and TRBJ1-3, with no clear D. From germline, CDR1 is DFQATT and CDR2 SNEGSKA (reference sequence). CDR3 length equals 14 residues. The V and J ends lost 6 bases and 0 bases respectively, with 12 bases between them. The CDR3 DNA reads TGCAGTGCAACTCCCCCAAGCTCTGGAAACACCATATATTTT. This encodes CSATPPSSGNTIYF.

A few counts support this clonotype. J is TRBJ2-3 and V is TRBV7-9; maybe TRBD1 (5 bases). The V end was cut by 3 bases, the J end by 1 base, with 14 bases between. CDR1 and CDR2 (germline): SEHNR, FQNEAQ (reference sequence). The CDR3 sequence is 16 residues long. The CDR3 protein is CASSLALMTGTDTQYF. In DNA form, the CDR3 reads TGTGCCAGCAGCTTGGCCTTGATGACAGGCACAGATACGCAGTATTTT.

A few counts support this clonotype. The chain is built from TRBV6-1 and TRBJ2-2, with D unresolved. Germline CDR1 reads MNHNS; CDR2 reads SASEGT. With 6 bases removed from V and 4 bases from J, the gap between germline ends came to 9 bases. The CDR3 loop spans 13 amino acids. CDR3 DNA: TGTGCCAGCAGCAAGCAGACCACCGGGGAGCTGTTTTTT. Amino acid sequence: CASSKQTTGELFF.

The rearrangement uses TRBV28 and TRBJ2-5, with D possibly being TRBD1 or TRBD2 (6 bases each). Germline V lookup: CDR1 MDHEN, CDR2 SYDVKM. CDR3 length: 15 amino acids. V gave up 6 bases and J gave up 3 bases, with 17 bases separating them. CDR3 sequence reads: CASSPLGAGKETQYF. DNA for the CDR3: TGTGCCAGCAGCCCTTTGGGGGCGGGAAAAGAGACCCAGTACTTC.

This clonotype was seen a few times. This chain joins TRBV6-1 and TRBJ1-1; D remains unclear. The length of the CDR3 is 14 residues. In germline, CDR1 is MNHNS, CDR2 SASEGT. Trimming left V 6 bases short and J 3 bases short, with 14 bases between. DNA for the CDR3: TGTGCCAGCAGGACATCTATTGCGGACACTGAAGCTTTCTTT. Translated: CASRTSIADTEAFF.

V is TRBV28 and J is TRBJ2-2, with D perhaps matching TRBD2 (6 bases). CDR3 length: 15 residues. The V end was cut by 7 bases, the J end by 3 bases, with 15 bases between. Germline CDR1 MDHEN, CDR2 SYDVKM. In nucleotides, the CDR3 is TGTGCCAGCATCATAAGCGCGGGGTACACCGGGGAGCTGTTTTTT. Amino acid sequence: CASIISAGYTGELFF.

This clonotype occurred a few times. The chain links TRBV12-3 or TRBV12-4 to TRBJ1-2; D is undetermined. Deletions cut 9 bases from V and 4 bases from J, with 15 bases between. This CDR3 spans 13 amino acids. CDR3 region: CASLVESGYGYTF. The CDR3 DNA reads TGTGCCAGTCTCGTGGAGTCCGGCTATGGCTACACCTTC.

This clonotype was counted between two and nine times. The rearrangement joins TRBV6-1 to TRBJ1-4; no reliable D call. CDR1 is MNHNS, CDR2 SASEGT, per germline. This CDR3 is 14 amino acids long. Deletions cut 6 bases from V and 0 bases from J, with 8 bases between. CDR3 sequence reads: CASRSGATNEKLFF. CDR3 sequence (DNA): TGTGCCAGCAGGTCGGGCGCAACTAATGAAAAACTGTTTTTT.

This chain uses TRBV20-1 with TRBJ1-3; maybe TRBD1 (5 bases). The length of the CDR3 is 11 residues. Trimming shortened V by 6 bases and J by 4 bases, and 7 bases separated the two germline ends. Germline lookup yields CDR1 DFQATT and CDR2 SNEGSKA (reference sequence). The CDR3 nucleotides read TGCAGTGCCGAGGGGGGAAACACCATATATTTT. It translates to CSAEGGNTIYF.

The gene calls are TRBV2 and TRBJ2-1; D not certain. The ends were cut back, 6 bases at V and 0 bases at J, with 9 bases in the middle. Germline V lookup: CDR1 SNHLY, CDR2 FYNNEI. The CDR3 is made up of 14 amino acids. For the CDR3, the DNA is TGTGCCAGCAGGGCGCAGAGCTCCTACAATGAGCAGTTCTTC. It translates to CASRAQSSYNEQFF.

This clonotype was seen at least ten times. This rearrangement joins TRBV3-1 to TRBJ1-2, with D perhaps TRBD1 (5 bases). CDR3 length: 16 amino acids. The V end lost 1 base, the J end lost 4 bases, and 16 bases lay between the germline ends. Germline values: CDR1 LGHDT, CDR2 YNNKEL (reference sequence). Here the CDR3 DNA reads TGTGCCAGCAGCCAAGCCCAAGCTACGGGGACCTATGGCTACACCTTC. This encodes CASSQAQATGTYGYTF.

The chain employs TRBV7-2 and TRBJ2-1; no firm D call. The V end lost 3 bases, the J end lost 4 bases, and 16 bases lay between the germline ends. Germline CDR1 SGHTA, CDR2 FQGNSA. This CDR3 spans 16 amino acids. CDR3 amino acids: CASSLRFQQIYNEQFF. CDR3 sequence (DNA): TGTGCCAGCAGCTTGAGATTTCAGCAAATATACAATGAGCAGTTCTTC.